This TCR beta chain was recovered during a study of blood T cells in healthy people across ages. V lost 5 bases to trimming and J lost 6 bases, with 16 bases between them. CDR1 is SGHAT and CDR2 is FQNNGV in the germline V gene. CDR3 length: 14 amino acids. Study-level results: Unsorted PBMC input precluded a conclusive naive versus antigen-experienced comparison.

For the second PCR, which ran for about 7 to 11 cycles, a sample-barcoded 5' primer and a J-beta primer mix were used. Researchers report that a template-switch adaptor with 12 random nucleotides tagged each cDNA molecule. TCRdb itself ran the 5' RACE reads through MiXCR, one entry per CDR3 protein. The data hold hundreds of thousands of distinct CDR3 sequences, with 45% to 65% observed a single time. Details on this clonotype: Its antigen remains unidentified.

The sequencing input was blood. The V gene is TRBV11-2, the J gene TRBJ1-2; no clear D gene. The TCR originated in a man aged 60-69 years in good health. The CDR3 DNA follows: TGTGCCAGCAGCCCCGCCGGGGTTGGGGATGGCTACACCTTC. This gives the protein CASSPAGVGDGYTF.